Listed below are T cell receptor beta chains from one sample, sequenced in a study of T-cell memory formation after mild COVID-19. TCRdb independently ran MiXCR on the 5' RACE reads; one entry per CDR3 protein. The table includes 150,000 or so distinct CDR3 sequences, under 14% detected once. Sequencing used PBMCs or a T cell subset sorted from them (not recorded which). The receptor source for this set is a young man who had mild COVID-19 (a few samples of this study predate the infection). Cell type and time point are not known. Each CDR3 is given with its conserved first and last residue. D genes are given only for firm matches. Only part of the rows carry a size: once, few, many, or a class if the clone is expanded.

clone_size | j_call | d_call | v_call | cdr3_nt | cdr3_aa
. | TRBJ2-5 | . | TRBV4-1 | TGCGCCAGCAGCCCCCACCTCTGGCCTCTCGACGGCGAAGAGACCCAGTACTTC | CASSPHLWPLDGEETQYF
. | TRBJ2-6 | . | TRBV28 | TGTGCCAGCAGTTCGGCGGGACAGTTTTCCTCTGGGGCCAACGTCCTGACTTTC | CASSSAGQFSSGANVLTF
many | TRBJ2-7 | . | TRBV5-1 | TGCGCCAGCAGCTTCTCAGGAAACTACGAGCAGTACTTC | CASSFSGNYEQYF
. | TRBJ1-2 | TRBD1 | TRBV9 | TGTGCCAGCAGCCTCGGGGGGACAGGGGATTATGGCTACACCTTC | CASSLGGTGDYGYTF
many | TRBJ2-3 | . | TRBV27 | TGTGCCAGCAGTTTACTAGGCGGAACTAGCACAGATACGCAGTATTTT | CASSLLGGTSTDTQYF
. | TRBJ1-4 | . | TRBV28 | TGTGCCAGCAGTACCATGACAGGTCCTAATGAAAAACTGTTTTTT | CASSTMTGPNEKLFF
. | TRBJ2-7 | . | TRBV19 | TGTGCCAGTAGTATCCAGCAGGGAGGTTTGCAGTACTTC | CASSIQQGGLQYF
few | TRBJ2-7 | . | TRBV7-9 | TGTGCCAGCAGCTTAGCGGTCGGTAGCTCCTACGAGCAGTACTTC | CASSLAVGSSYEQYF
. | TRBJ1-5 | . | TRBV4-2 | TGTGCCAGCAGCCAAGGGGCGGGGGCGCGACAGCCCCAGCATTTT | CASSQGAGARQPQHF
few | TRBJ2-3 | . | TRBV12-3/TRBV12-4 | TGTGCCAGCAGTTTAGATGTGGGGACAGATACGCAGTATTTT | CASSLDVGTDTQYF
many | TRBJ1-5 | . | TRBV7-2 | TGTGCCAGCAGCCCGGCCCCGACGAACGGTCAGCCCCAGCATTTT | CASSPAPTNGQPQHF
many | TRBJ2-5 | . | TRBV5-1 | TGCGCCAGCAGCGCCCAGGGGTCCCAAGAGACCCAGTACTTC | CASSAQGSQETQYF
few | TRBJ1-5 | . | TRBV6-5 | TGTGCCAGCAGCCGTCTCCCCAAACGGCCCCAGCATTTT | CASSRLPKRPQHF
few | TRBJ1-2 | . | TRBV2 | TGTGCCAGCATGGCAGGGATCTATGGCTACACCTTC | CASMAGIYGYTF
few | TRBJ1-2 | . | TRBV20-1 | TGCAGTGCCGGCAGGGAAGGCTATGGCTACACCTTC | CSAGREGYGYTF
few | TRBJ2-3 | . | TRBV5-1 | TGCGCCAGCAACCCGGGTGGGGGATCCACAGATACGCAGTATTTT | CASNPGGGSTDTQYF
. | TRBJ2-5 | TRBD2 | TRBV7-2 | TGTGCCAGCAGCGTAGGACTAGCGGGGGGCCAAGAGACCCAGTACTTC | CASSVGLAGGQETQYF
. | TRBJ1-2 | . | TRBV20-1 | TGCAGTGCTACAGGATTCAGGAGCTATGGCTACACCTTC | CSATGFRSYGYTF
. | TRBJ2-5 | TRBD1 | TRBV7-8 | TGTGCCAGCAGCCGCGGACAGGAGGAGACCCAGTACTTC | CASSRGQEETQYF
few | TRBJ1-1 | . | TRBV7-2 | TGTGCCAGCAGCGTCCCAGGCCACATGAACACTGAAGCTTTCTTT | CASSVPGHMNTEAFF
few | TRBJ2-1 | TRBD2 | TRBV5-6 | TGTGCCAGCAGCTTGGGTAGCGGGGGGACCAATGAGCAGTTCTTC | CASSLGSGGTNEQFF
. | TRBJ2-5 | . | TRBV20-1 | TGCAGTGCTGCACTGACGGTACAAGAGACCCAGTACTTC | CSAALTVQETQYF
. | TRBJ2-2 | . | TRBV5-8 | TGTGCCCCCCAGGAGTGGCAGAACACCGGGGAGCTGTTTTTT | CAPQEWQNTGELFF
many | TRBJ1-1 | . | TRBV6-2/TRBV6-3 | TGTGCCAGCAGTTACTCGAGGATGAACACTGAAGCTTTCTTT | CASSYSRMNTEAFF
. | TRBJ1-1 | . | TRBV5-1 | TGCGCCAGCAGCCCCTCACGCGGGACGGGGAACACTGAAGCTTTCTTT | CASSPSRGTGNTEAFF
few | TRBJ2-3 | TRBD2 | TRBV29-1 | TGCAGCGCTCCGGGACTAGCGGGGGCGTCAGATACGCAGTATTTT | CSAPGLAGASDTQYF
few | TRBJ2-3 | TRBD2 | TRBV4-3 | TGCGCCAGCAGCCACCTCCCCACTAGCGGGGGGGCCTCAGATACGCAGTATTTT | CASSHLPTSGGASDTQYF
. | TRBJ2-7 | TRBD1 | TRBV29-1 | TGCAGCGCCATAGACAGGGGGCGAAGGTACGAGCAGTACTTC | CSAIDRGRRYEQYF
few | TRBJ2-5 | TRBD2 | TRBV4-2 | TGTGCCAGCAGCCAAGGTAGCGGGGAAGAGACCCAGTACTTC | CASSQGSGEETQYF
. | TRBJ1-5 | TRBD1 | TRBV24-1 | TGTGCCACCAGTGAAGCACAGGGGGGGAGCAATCAGCCCCAGCATTTT | CATSEAQGGSNQPQHF
. | TRBJ1-2 | TRBD1 | TRBV5-1 | TGCGCCAGCAGCTTTTCGGGACAGGGGCTCGGAGGCTACACCTTC | CASSFSGQGLGGYTF
. | TRBJ1-1 | . | TRBV20-1 | TGCAGTGCCCCGTTTCAGACTGAAGCTTTCTTT | CSAPFQTEAFF
few | TRBJ1-3 | . | TRBV6-5 | TGTGCCAGCAGTGCTTGGGGAGTCTCTGGAAACACCATATATTTT | CASSAWGVSGNTIYF
few | TRBJ2-2 | . | TRBV12-3/TRBV12-4 | TGTGCCAGCAGTTTCGGACCCGGGGAGCTGTTTTTT | CASSFGPGELFF
. | TRBJ2-7 | . | TRBV20-1 | TGCAGTGCCCCTCTTTCCAGCGGCCACTACGAGCAGTACTTC | CSAPLSSGHYEQYF
few | TRBJ1-1 | . | TRBV5-1 | TGCGCCAGCAGCCCTCGGGCAGGGGAGACCACTGAAGCTTTCTTT | CASSPRAGETTEAFF
. | TRBJ1-2 | . | TRBV4-3 | TGCGCCAGCAGCCGCAATACGGGGGGGGCGGAGGGCTACACCTTC | CASSRNTGGAEGYTF
few | TRBJ2-7 | . | TRBV7-6 | TGTGCCAGCAGCCCTCGGACAAAATACGAGCAGTACTTC | CASSPRTKYEQYF
. | TRBJ1-2 | TRBD1 | TRBV4-3 | TGCGCCAGCAGCCAAGAGACAGGGCGGAACTATGGCTACACCTTC | CASSQETGRNYGYTF
. | TRBJ2-2 | . | TRBV5-1 | TGCGCCAGCAGCTTCCCAGCGACCGGGGAGCTGTTTTTT | CASSFPATGELFF
few | TRBJ2-5 | TRBD2 | TRBV5-1 | TGCGCCAGCAGCTTTGGACTAGCGGGGTTCCAAGAGACCCAGTACTTC | CASSFGLAGFQETQYF
few | TRBJ2-6 | . | TRBV24-1 | TGTGCCACCAGTGATTTTTCCGCCTCTGGGGCCAACGTCCTGACTTTC | CATSDFSASGANVLTF
. | TRBJ2-3 | . | TRBV11-2 | TGTGCCAGCAGCCTACGCAAGATCGACGATACGCAGTATTTT | CASSLRKIDDTQYF
. | TRBJ1-1 | . | TRBV12-3/TRBV12-4 | TGTGCCAGCAGTTTGCTGGACTCTCCAGGAGTTGAAGCTTTCTTT | CASSLLDSPGVEAFF
few | TRBJ2-1 | . | TRBV7-3 | TGTGCCAGCAGCCCCCTAAGGGACTACAATGAGCAGTTCTTC | CASSPLRDYNEQFF
. | TRBJ1-1 | TRBD1 | TRBV15 | TGTGCCACCAGCAGGCCAGGACAGGCGAACACTGAAGCTTTCTTT | CATSRPGQANTEAFF
. | TRBJ2-5 | TRBD1 | TRBV18 | TGTGCCAGCTCACCACGACAGGGGGCATGGGAGACCCAGTACTTC | CASSPRQGAWETQYF
few | TRBJ1-6 | TRBD1 | TRBV12-5 | TGTGCTAGTGGTTTAGGGACAGGCGGTTCACCCCTCCACTTT | CASGLGTGGSPLHF
many | TRBJ1-1 | . | TRBV5-1 | TGCGCCAGCCAAACAGGGTTGGGCACTGAAGCTTTCTTT | CASQTGLGTEAFF
few | TRBJ1-1 | . | TRBV4-2 | TGTGCCAGCAGCCAAGAGGTGCTGGAAACTGAAGCTTTCTTT | CASSQEVLETEAFF